What follows are 2 T cell receptor beta chains derived from one specimen sequenced in a study of blood T cell repertoires in COVID-19. Assay: immunoSEQ multiplex PCR; the TCRdb copy retains only in-frame clones and omits some. The profile covers about 190,000 clones, with roughly four fifths appearing a single time and 13% taken by the ten largest. The sequenced sample was peripheral blood. Receptor source: a man between 45 and 60 years old who had recovered from COVID-19.

The chain combines TRBV19 with TRBJ2-7; possible D gene TRBD2, 5 bases. The germline CDR1 and CDR2 sequences are LNHDA and SQIVND (reference sequence). The CDR3 is 13 residues long. Trimming left V 5 bases short and J 2 bases short, with 10 bases between. The CDR3 sequence: CASSFSVAYEQYF. CDR3 coding DNA: TGTGCCAGTAGTTTTAGCGTGGCCTACGAGCAGTACTTC.

A single count supports this clone. The CDR3 region is CASVPRGTRETSEQFF. The CDR3 region has the DNA TGTGCCAGCGTTCCCCGTGGTACGCGGGAGACGAGTGAGCAGTTCTTC. The rearrangement joins TRBV27 to TRBJ2-1, with 7 bases matching TRBD2. The germline V gene encodes CDR1 MNHEY and CDR2 SMNVEV (reference sequence). The CDR3 covers 16 residues. The J segment lost 9 bases and the V segment lost 8 bases, leaving 19 bases of the junction unmatched.